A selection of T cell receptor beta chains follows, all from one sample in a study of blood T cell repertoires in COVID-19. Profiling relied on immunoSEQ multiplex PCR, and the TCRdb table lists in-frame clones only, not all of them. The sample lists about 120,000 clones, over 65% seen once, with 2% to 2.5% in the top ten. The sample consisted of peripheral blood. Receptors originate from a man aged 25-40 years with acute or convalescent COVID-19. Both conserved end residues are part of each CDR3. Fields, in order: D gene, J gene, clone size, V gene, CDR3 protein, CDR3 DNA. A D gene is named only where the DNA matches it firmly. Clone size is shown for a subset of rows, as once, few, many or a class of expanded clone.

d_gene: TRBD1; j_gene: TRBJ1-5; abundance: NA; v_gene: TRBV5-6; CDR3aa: CASSGQGYNQPQHF; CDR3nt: TGTGCCAGCAGCGGACAGGGGTACAATCAGCCCCAGCATTTT
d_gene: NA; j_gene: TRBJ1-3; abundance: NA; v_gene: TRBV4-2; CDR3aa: CASSQVGGVENTIYF; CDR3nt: TGTGCCAGCAGCCAAGTGGGGGGGGTAGAAAACACCATATATTTT
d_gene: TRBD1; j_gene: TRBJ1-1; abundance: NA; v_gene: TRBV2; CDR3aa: CASRNSGQGAGEAFF; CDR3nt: TGTGCCAGCAGAAACTCGGGACAGGGGGCAGGTGAAGCTTTCTTT
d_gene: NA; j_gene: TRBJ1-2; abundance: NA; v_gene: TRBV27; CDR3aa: CASRTQGATNYGYTF; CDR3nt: TGTGCCAGCAGGACACAGGGTGCCACTAACTATGGCTACACCTTC
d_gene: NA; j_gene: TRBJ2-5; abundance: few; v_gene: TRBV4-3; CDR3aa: CASSQGAPGTQYF; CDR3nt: TGCGCCAGCAGCCAAGGCGCTCCCGGGACCCAGTACTTC
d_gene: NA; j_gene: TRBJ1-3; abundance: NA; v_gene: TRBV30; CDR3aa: CAWSVGFSGNTIYF; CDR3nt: TGTGCCTGGAGTGTCGGGTTCTCTGGAAACACCATATATTTT
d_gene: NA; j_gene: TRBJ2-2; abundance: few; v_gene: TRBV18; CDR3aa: CASSPGLYTGELFF; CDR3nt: TGTGCCAGCTCACCGGGCCTTTACACCGGGGAGCTGTTTTTT
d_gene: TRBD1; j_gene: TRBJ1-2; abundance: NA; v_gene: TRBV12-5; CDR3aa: CASGLVQGGGGYTF; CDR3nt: TGTGCTAGTGGTTTGGTTCAAGGGGGCGGTGGCTACACCTTC
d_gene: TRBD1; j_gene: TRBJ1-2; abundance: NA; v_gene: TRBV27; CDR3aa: CASSFSGTGGGYGYTF; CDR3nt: TGTGCCAGCAGTTTTTCCGGGACAGGGGGCGGGTATGGCTACACCTTC
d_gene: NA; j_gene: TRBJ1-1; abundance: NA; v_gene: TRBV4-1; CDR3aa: CASSQVETSDTEAFF; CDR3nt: TGCGCCAGCAGCCAAGTGGAGACTTCGGACACTGAAGCTTTCTTT
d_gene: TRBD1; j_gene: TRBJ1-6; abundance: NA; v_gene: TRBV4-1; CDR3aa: CASSQGQGLYNSPLHF; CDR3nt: TGCGCCAGCAGCCAAGGACAGGGGCTCTATAATTCACCCCTCCACTTT
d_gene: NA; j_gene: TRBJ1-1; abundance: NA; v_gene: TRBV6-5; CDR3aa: CASRRANTEAFF; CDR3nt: TGTGCCAGCAGGAGAGCGAACACTGAAGCTTTCTTT
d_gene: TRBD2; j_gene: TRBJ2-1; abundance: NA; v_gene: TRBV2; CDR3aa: CASRGTLAGSYNEQFF; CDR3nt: TGTGCCAGCAGAGGCACACTAGCGGGATCCTACAATGAGCAGTTCTTC
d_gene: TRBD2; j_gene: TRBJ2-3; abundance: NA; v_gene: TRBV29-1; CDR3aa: CSVVRGAGGTDTQYF; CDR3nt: TGCAGCGTTGTAAGGGGAGCGGGAGGCACAGATACGCAGTATTTT
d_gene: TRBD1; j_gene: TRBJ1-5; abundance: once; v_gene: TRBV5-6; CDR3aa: CASSLKGQGNQPQHF; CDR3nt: TGTGCCAGCAGCTTGAAGGGACAGGGAAATCAGCCCCAGCATTTT
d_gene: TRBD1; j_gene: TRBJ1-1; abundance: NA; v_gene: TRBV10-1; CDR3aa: CASSESTGESTEAFF; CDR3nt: TGCGCCAGCAGTGAGTCGACAGGGGAGAGCACTGAAGCTTTCTTT
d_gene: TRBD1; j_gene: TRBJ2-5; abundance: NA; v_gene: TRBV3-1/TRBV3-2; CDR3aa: CASSRDRFRETQYF; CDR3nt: TGTGCCAGCAGCCGGGACAGATTTAGGGAGACCCAGTACTTC
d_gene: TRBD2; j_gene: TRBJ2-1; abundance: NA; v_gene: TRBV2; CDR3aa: CATSSGSSYNEQFF; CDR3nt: TGTGCCACCTCTAGCGGCAGCTCCTACAATGAGCAGTTCTTC